This T cell receptor beta chain is drawn from a study of shared clonotypes between healthy human individuals. In the case of this clone: Its matching antigen is unknown.

Trimming stripped 5 bases from V and 2 bases from J, with 13 bases between. Germline-derived CDR1 and CDR2 are MNHEY and SMNVEV (reference sequence). This CDR3 region has 15 residues. Regarding the study as a whole: The naive CD4 repertoires of a handful of donors were compared, and around 4.7% of clonotypes were shared.

Positive CCR7 selection of CD45RO-negative cells yielded the naive CD8 cells, and terminally differentiated effector memory CD45RA+ cells were excluded. The healthy adult donors were HIV-negative and reported no recent acute infections or vaccinations. Each sample came from a Caucasian adult donor living in Nashville, Tennessee. Sequenced by immunoSEQ multiplex PCR; TCRdb stores in-frame clones only, minus some. Here the sample spans around 580,000 clones, more than 95% being singletons. Input material: naive CD8+ T cells sorted from blood. The TCR comes from a man aged 30 to 39 in good health. This chain joins TRBV27 and TRBJ1-5; maybe TRBD1 (6 bases). This chain's CDR3 is CASSRGVTGNQPQHF. In nucleotides, the CDR3 is TGTGCCAGCAGTAGGGGGGTCACTGGCAATCAGCCCCAGCATTTT.